This T cell receptor beta chain comes out of a study of vaccination effects on CD4 cells after COVID-19. The data were produced by immunoSEQ multiplex PCR, yet TCRdb's version contains in-frame clones alone and is incomplete. The data contain fewer than 40,000 clones, approximately 82% of them singletons. With the ViraFEST assay, the study expanded antigen-specific CD4+ T cells using viral peptide pools, then sequenced them. Cells that had been cultured for 10 days were the source of isolated CD4+ T cells. It was two doses of either the BNT162b2 or mRNA-1273 vaccine that participants received. They grew two million PBMC in each well, adding about 10 IU/ml IL-2 and 10 ug/ml peptides. For this clone: The antigen is unknown.

Germline V gives CDR1 SEHNR, CDR2 FQNEAQ (reference sequence). The CDR3 length is 14 residues. V was pared by 5 bases and J by 8 bases, with 6 bases of the junction left unmatched. The specimen was CD4+ T cells from PBMCs cultured with HCoV-NL63 spike peptides, collected after COVID-19 vaccination. This sequence joins TRBV7-9 and TRBJ1-4; 9 bases align to TRBD1. This receptor was obtained from a human donor who received a COVID-19 vaccine. Some clones in this sample may be carry-over from other donors' samples. The CDR3 DNA is TGTGCCAGCAGCCTGGGACAGGGAGTAGAAAAACTGTTTTTT. Its protein product is CASSLGQGVEKLFF.